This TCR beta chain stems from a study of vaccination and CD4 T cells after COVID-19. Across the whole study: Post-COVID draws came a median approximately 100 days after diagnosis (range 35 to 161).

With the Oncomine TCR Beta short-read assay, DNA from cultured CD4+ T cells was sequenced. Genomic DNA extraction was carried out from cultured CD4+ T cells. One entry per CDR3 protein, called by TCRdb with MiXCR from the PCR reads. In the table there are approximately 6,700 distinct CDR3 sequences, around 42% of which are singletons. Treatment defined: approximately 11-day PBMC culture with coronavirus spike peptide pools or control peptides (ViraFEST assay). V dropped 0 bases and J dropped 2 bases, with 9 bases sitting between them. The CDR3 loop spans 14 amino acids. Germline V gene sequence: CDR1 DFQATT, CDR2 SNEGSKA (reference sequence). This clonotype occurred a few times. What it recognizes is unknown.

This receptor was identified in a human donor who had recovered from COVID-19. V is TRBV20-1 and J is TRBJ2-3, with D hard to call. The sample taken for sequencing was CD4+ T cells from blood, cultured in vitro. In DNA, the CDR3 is TGCAGTGCTAGAGATTGGGTTGTCACAGATACGCAGTATTTT. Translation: CSARDWVVTDTQYF.